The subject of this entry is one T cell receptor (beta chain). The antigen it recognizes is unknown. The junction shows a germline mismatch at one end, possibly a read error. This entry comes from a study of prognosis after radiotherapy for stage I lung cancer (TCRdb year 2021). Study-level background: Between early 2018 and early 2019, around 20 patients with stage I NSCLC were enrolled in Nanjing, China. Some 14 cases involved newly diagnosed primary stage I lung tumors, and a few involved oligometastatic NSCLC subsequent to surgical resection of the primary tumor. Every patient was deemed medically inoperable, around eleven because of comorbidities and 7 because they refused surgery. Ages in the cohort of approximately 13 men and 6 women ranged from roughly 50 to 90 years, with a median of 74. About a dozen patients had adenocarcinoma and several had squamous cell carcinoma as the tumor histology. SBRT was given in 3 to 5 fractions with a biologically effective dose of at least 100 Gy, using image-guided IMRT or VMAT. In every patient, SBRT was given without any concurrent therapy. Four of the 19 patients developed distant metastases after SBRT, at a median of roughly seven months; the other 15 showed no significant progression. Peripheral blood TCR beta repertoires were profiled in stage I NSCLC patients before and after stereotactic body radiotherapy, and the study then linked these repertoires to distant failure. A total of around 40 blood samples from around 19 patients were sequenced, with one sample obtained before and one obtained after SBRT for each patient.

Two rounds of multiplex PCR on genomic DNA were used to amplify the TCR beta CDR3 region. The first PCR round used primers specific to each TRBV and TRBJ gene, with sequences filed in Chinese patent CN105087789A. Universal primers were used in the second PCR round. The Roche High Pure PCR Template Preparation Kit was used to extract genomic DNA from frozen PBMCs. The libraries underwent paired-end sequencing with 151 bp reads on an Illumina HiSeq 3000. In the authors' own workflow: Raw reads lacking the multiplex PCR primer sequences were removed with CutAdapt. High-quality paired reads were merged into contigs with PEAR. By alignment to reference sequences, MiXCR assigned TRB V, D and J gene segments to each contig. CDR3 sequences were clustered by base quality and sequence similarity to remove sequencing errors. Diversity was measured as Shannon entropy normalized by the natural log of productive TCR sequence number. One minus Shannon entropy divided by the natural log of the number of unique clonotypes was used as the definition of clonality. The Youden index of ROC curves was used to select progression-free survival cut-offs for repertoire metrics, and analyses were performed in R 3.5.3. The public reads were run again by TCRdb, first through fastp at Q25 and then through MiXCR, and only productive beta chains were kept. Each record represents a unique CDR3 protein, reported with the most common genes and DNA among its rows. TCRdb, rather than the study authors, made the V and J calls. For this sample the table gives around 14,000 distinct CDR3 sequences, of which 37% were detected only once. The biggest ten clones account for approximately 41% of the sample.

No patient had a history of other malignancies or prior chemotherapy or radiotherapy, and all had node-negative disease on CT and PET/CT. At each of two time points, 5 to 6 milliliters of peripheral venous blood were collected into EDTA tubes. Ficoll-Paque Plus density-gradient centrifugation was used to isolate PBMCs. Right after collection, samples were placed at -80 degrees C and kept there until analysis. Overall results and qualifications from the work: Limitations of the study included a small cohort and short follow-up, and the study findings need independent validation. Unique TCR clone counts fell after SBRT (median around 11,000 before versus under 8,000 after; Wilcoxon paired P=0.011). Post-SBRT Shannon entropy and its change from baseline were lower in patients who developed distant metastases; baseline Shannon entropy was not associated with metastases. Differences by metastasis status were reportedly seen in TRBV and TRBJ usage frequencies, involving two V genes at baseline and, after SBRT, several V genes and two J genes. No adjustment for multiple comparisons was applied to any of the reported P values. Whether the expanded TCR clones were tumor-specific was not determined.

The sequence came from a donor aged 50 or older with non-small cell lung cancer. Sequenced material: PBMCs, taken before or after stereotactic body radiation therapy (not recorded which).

The nucleotide sequence is given as TGCGCCAGCAGCCGGATAGCGGGCTGCTACGAGCAGTACTTC. Translated, this is CASSRIAGCYEQYF. The chain joins TRBV6-1 to TRBJ2-7; 7 of the junction bases match TRBD2. The CDR3, from cysteine to phenylalanine, totals 14 residues. The entry retains the CDR3 DNA only, 42 bases that are in frame from base 1. The germline V gene specifies MNHNS as CDR1 and SASEGT as CDR2.